Listed below are T cell receptor beta chains from one sample, sequenced in a study of blood T cell repertoires in COVID-19. The data were produced by immunoSEQ multiplex PCR, yet TCRdb's version contains in-frame clones alone and is incomplete. Of roughly 170,000 clones listed, approximately 79% were seen once; the top ten hold 3%. The sample taken for sequencing was peripheral blood. Every receptor here comes from a woman over 75 with acute or convalescent COVID-19. Each CDR3 is given with its conserved first and last residue. Fields, in order: V gene, J gene, D gene, clone size, CDR3 protein, CDR3 DNA. The D gene is left open where the match is weak. The size entry is marked missing in some rows and otherwise reads once, few, many or a size class.

>TRBV28|TRBJ1-5|TRBD1|.
CASSADRRNQPQHF
TGTGCCAGCAGTGCGGACAGGCGCAATCAGCCCCAGCATTTT
>TRBV5-4|TRBJ1-6|TRBD1|once
CASSLGTGGSPLHF
TGTGCCAGCAGCTTGGGAACAGGGGGTTCACCCCTCCACTTT
>TRBV28|TRBJ2-7|TRBD1|.
CASSTPGTGVYEQYF
TGTGCCAGCAGTACTCCCGGGACAGGGGTCTACGAGCAGTACTTC
>TRBV10-1|TRBJ2-1|TRBD2|.
CASSEASGGRNEQFF
TGCGCCAGCAGTGAAGCTAGCGGGGGGCGCAATGAGCAGTTCTTC
>TRBV21-1|TRBJ1-6|.|.
CASSKGSAGNTGSPLHF
TGTGCCAGCAGCAAAGGGTCAGCGGGTAATACTGGTTCACCCCTCCACTTT
>TRBV7-7|TRBJ2-2|.|.
CASSLGAGDTGELFF
TGTGCCAGCAGCTTAGGGGCAGGGGACACCGGGGAGCTGTTTTTT
>TRBV19|TRBJ2-7|TRBD1|many
CASRRDRGYEQYF
TGTGCCAGTCGCCGGGACAGAGGATACGAGCAGTACTTC
>TRBV7-9|TRBJ1-1|.|.
CASSLAGEGAFF
TGTGCCAGCAGCTTAGCCGGGGAGGGAGCTTTCTTT
>TRBV7-2|TRBJ2-1|TRBD2|few
CASSWTSGSVEQFF
TGTGCCAGCAGCTGGACTAGCGGGAGTGTCGAGCAGTTCTTC
>TRBV28|TRBJ1-4|TRBD1|.
CASSLGRGWEKLFF
TGTGCCAGCAGTTTAGGCAGGGGGTGGGAAAAACTGTTTTTT
>TRBV5-1|TRBJ2-2|TRBD1|.
CASSSLTGGPGELFF
TGCGCCAGCAGCTCACTGACAGGGGGCCCCGGGGAGCTGTTTTTT
>TRBV6-1|TRBJ1-5|TRBD1|.
CASSAWTGGGNQPQHF
TGTGCCAGCAGTGCGTGGACAGGGGGGGGCAATCAGCCCCAGCATTTT
>TRBV2|TRBJ1-6|.|few
CASRGQDYNSPLHF
TGTGCCAGCAGGGGACAAGATTATAATTCACCCCTCCACTTT
>TRBV6-6|TRBJ2-2|.|.
CASSRTATGELFF
TGTGCCAGCAGTCGGACAGCGACCGGGGAGCTGTTTTTT
>TRBV5-4|TRBJ1-5|TRBD1|.
CASMIQGSGQPQHF
TGTGCCAGCATGATACAGGGGTCGGGTCAGCCCCAGCATTTT
>TRBV5-1|TRBJ2-3|TRBD2|few
CASSLAEITDTQYF
TGCGCCAGCAGTCTAGCGGAGATCACAGATACGCAGTATTTT
>TRBV5-1|TRBJ2-3|.|few
CASRRVGRNTQYF
TGCGCCAGCAGGAGGGTAGGTAGGAATACGCAGTATTTT
>TRBV15|TRBJ2-2|.|.
CATSNQGPGELFF
TGTGCCACCAGCAACCAGGGCCCCGGGGAGCTGTTTTTT
>TRBV19|TRBJ1-4|TRBD1|few
CASSWTGDSEKLFF
TGTGCCAGTAGTTGGACAGGGGACAGCGAAAAACTGTTTTTT
>TRBV5-1|TRBJ2-2|.|.
CATRKYRENTGELFF
TGCGCCACAAGGAAGTACAGGGAGAACACCGGGGAGCTGTTTTTT
>TRBV19|TRBJ2-1|TRBD1|.
CASSKNRDRGNEQFF
TGTGCCAGTAGTAAAAACCGGGACAGGGGCAATGAGCAGTTCTTC
>TRBV10-3|TRBJ1-6|.|.
CAISESAGWGSPLHF
TGTGCCATCAGTGAGTCGGCAGGGTGGGGTTCACCCCTCCACTTT
>TRBV2|TRBJ2-1|.|.
CASGLAVGGSYNEQFF
TGTGCCAGCGGGCTAGCGGTAGGGGGCTCCTACAATGAGCAGTTCTTC
>TRBV25-1|TRBJ2-3|TRBD2|.
CASTQAGSTDTQYF
TGTGCCAGCACCCAAGCGGGAAGCACAGATACGCAGTATTTT
>TRBV7-8|TRBJ2-5|.|.
CASSPTRWETQYF
TGTGCCAGCAGCCCCACTCGCTGGGAGACCCAGTACTTC
>TRBV6-2/TRBV6-3|TRBJ1-2|TRBD1|.
CASSFTTGQIYGYTF
TGTGCCAGCAGTTTCACCACGGGACAGATCTATGGCTACACCTTC
>TRBV6-4|TRBJ1-2|TRBD1|.
CASSENNPGQSYGYTF
TGTGCCAGCAGCGAGAATAATCCGGGACAGAGCTATGGCTACACCTTC
>TRBV5-1|TRBJ2-1|.|.
CASSLGESHNEQFF
TGCGCCAGCAGCTTGGGGGAGTCCCACAATGAGCAGTTCTTC
>TRBV6-6|TRBJ2-1|TRBD1|.
CASSEGAYNEQFF
TGTGCCAGCAGCGAGGGGGCGTACAATGAGCAGTTCTTC
>TRBV27|TRBJ1-5|.|.
CASSLSNRYNQPQHF
TGTGCCAGCAGTTTATCGAACAGATACAATCAGCCCCAGCATTTT
>TRBV5-1|TRBJ1-1|TRBD1|few
CASSVGQGDDEAFF
TGCGCCAGCAGCGTGGGGCAGGGGGATGATGAAGCTTTCTTT
>TRBV24-1|TRBJ2-3|.|once
CATSDARTIDTQYF
TGTGCCACCAGTGACGCCCGGACTATTGATACGCAGTATTTT
>TRBV7-7|TRBJ1-2|.|.
CASSLETDLGVTNYGYTF
TGTGCCAGCAGCTTAGAGACGGATCTCGGGGTGACTAACTATGGCTACACCTTC
>TRBV20-1|TRBJ2-3|.|.
CSAKPADTQYF
TGCAGTGCGAAGCCGGCAGATACGCAGTATTTT
>TRBV19|TRBJ1-4|.|few
CASSRVGRGDQEKLFF
TGTGCCAGTAGTCGGGTAGGCCGGGGAGATCAAGAAAAACTGTTTTTT
>TRBV6-6|TRBJ2-2|.|.
CASSYSGENTGELFF
TGTGCCAGCAGTTACTCAGGGGAAAACACCGGGGAGCTGTTTTTT
>TRBV5-1|TRBJ2-7|TRBD1|.
CASSLDRWGQGGEQYF
TGCGCCAGCAGCTTGGACCGCTGGGGACAGGGTGGCGAGCAGTACTTC
>TRBV9|TRBJ2-5|TRBD2|.
CASSVDLREASETQYF
TGTGCCAGCAGCGTAGACTTGCGGGAGGCCTCAGAGACCCAGTACTTC
>TRBV4-1|TRBJ2-1|.|.
CASSQDREREQFF
TGCGCCAGCAGCCAAGATCGGGAGCGTGAGCAGTTCTTC
>TRBV6-9|TRBJ2-7|TRBD1|few
CASSYRDSYEQYF
TGTGCCAGCAGTTATCGGGACAGCTACGAGCAGTACTTC
>TRBV2|TRBJ1-5|.|.
CASSEVSGNNQPQHF
TGTGCCAGCAGTGAAGTATCAGGGAACAATCAGCCCCAGCATTTT
>TRBV24-1|TRBJ1-2|TRBD1|.
CATSYRGQGVDYGYTF
TGTGCCACCAGTTACCGGGGGCAGGGGGTTGACTATGGCTACACCTTC
>TRBV5-4|TRBJ2-5|TRBD2|.
CASSQGGLAEETQYF
TGTGCCAGCAGCCAGGGGGGACTAGCAGAAGAGACCCAGTACTTC
>TRBV28|TRBJ2-7|TRBD1|.
CASSSAGQGSYEQYF
TGTGCCAGCAGTTCCGCGGGACAGGGCTCCTACGAGCAGTACTTC
>TRBV5-4|TRBJ2-7|TRBD2|.
CASSLGTSGAYEQYF
TGTGCCAGCAGCTTGGGGACTAGCGGGGCTTACGAGCAGTACTTC
>TRBV3-1/TRBV3-2|TRBJ1-1|TRBD1|.
CASSHGTGVPEAFF
TGTGCCAGCAGCCACGGGACAGGGGTTCCTGAAGCTTTCTTT
>TRBV9|TRBJ2-3|TRBD2|.
CASSVLAVPDTQYF
TGTGCCAGCAGCGTACTAGCGGTCCCAGATACGCAGTATTTT
>TRBV9|TRBJ2-3|.|.
CASSVAGGGSDTQYF
TGTGCCAGCAGCGTAGCTGGGGGAGGTTCAGATACGCAGTATTTT
>TRBV27|TRBJ2-7|TRBD2|many
CASSLSGGRAAYEQYF
TGTGCCAGCAGTTTATCCGGCGGGAGGGCGGCCTACGAGCAGTACTTC
>TRBV4-2|TRBJ2-7|.|.
CASSRGGVDEQYF
TGTGCCAGCAGCCGAGGGGGTGTCGACGAGCAGTACTTC
>TRBV5-1|TRBJ2-7|.|.
CASSSRGAGEQYF
TGCGCCAGCAGCTCACGGGGGGCGGGAGAGCAGTACTTC
>TRBV11-2|TRBJ2-2|.|.
CASSATGGEVFF
TGTGCCAGCAGCGCCACAGGGGGGGAGGTGTTTTTT
>TRBV4-2|TRBJ2-1|.|.
CASSQEVGRDSYNEQFF
TGTGCCAGCAGCCAAGAGGTGGGGCGGGACTCCTACAATGAGCAGTTCTTC
>TRBV2|TRBJ2-1|TRBD2|.
CASSELGLAANEQFF
TGTGCCAGCAGTGAACTAGGACTAGCAGCCAATGAGCAGTTCTTC